The 18 T cell receptor beta chains presented below share a single source sample, sequenced in a study of spatial heterogeneity in lung cancer. This sample's time point: sample taken at primary tumor resection. In each case, whole RNA from tumor, nontumor lung or frozen PBMC was sequenced unsorted. One entry per CDR3 protein results from TCRdb running MiXCR on the 5' RACE reads. The sample carries 20,000 or so distinct CDR3 sequences, about 3.5% recorded once. Sequenced material: PBMCs, taken at surgery. Source of these receptors: a female donor with early-stage non-small cell lung cancer.

V and J are TRBV11-2 and TRBJ2-1, with TRBD2 matching 9 bases. CDR3 length: 12 amino acids. Trimming at V came to 5 bases and at J to 10 bases, leaving 3 bases not matched to a gene. Germline loops: CDR1 SGHAT, CDR2 FQNNGV. The CDR3 spells CASSPSGKEQFF. The CDR3 nucleotides are TGTGCCAGCAGCCCTAGCGGGAAGGAGCAGTTCTTC.

In this sample, this clonotype turned up many times. The V call is TRBV24-1, the J call TRBJ2-5; 7 bases are shared with TRBD1. The CDR3 runs to 15 residues. Germline values: CDR1 KGHDR, CDR2 SFDVKD. Trimming took 1 base from V and 5 from J; bases not matched to a gene: 6. The CDR3 is CATSDFRKGAETQYF. The CDR3 nucleotides are TGTGCCACCAGTGATTTTCGAAAGGGGGCGGAGACCCAGTACTTC.

This clonotype has ten or more counts. The chain couples TRBV9 to TRBJ2-7, with a weak D call TRBD2 (5 bases). Germline V CDR1 and CDR2: SGDLS, YYNGEE. The ends were cut back, 0 bases at V and 2 bases at J, with 9 bases in the middle. The CDR3 is 14 amino acids. CDR3 loop: CASSVGSRAYEQYF. The CDR3 nucleotides are TGTGCCAGCAGCGTAGGCTCGAGGGCCTACGAGCAGTACTTC.

This clonotype came up many times. The chain joins TRBV7-9 to TRBJ2-3; D may match TRBD1 or TRBD2 (5 bases each). The CDR3 totals 16 residues. Per the germline V gene, CDR1 is SEHNR and CDR2 is FQNEAQ (reference sequence). V shed 4 bases and J shed 3 bases, with 17 bases lying between them. This CDR3 is CASSSPRDLNTDTQYF. The CDR3 nucleotides read TGTGCCAGCAGCTCACCCCGGGACCTAAATACAGATACGCAGTATTTT.

The sample holds many counts of this clonotype. The rearrangement uses TRBV4-2 and TRBJ1-2; maybe TRBD1 (5 bases). The germline V gene has CDR1 LGHNA and CDR2 YNFKEQ. CDR3 length: 15 residues. V shed 0 bases and J shed 1 base, with 9 bases lying between them. The CDR3 loop reads CASSQEEGINYGYTF. The CDR3 DNA reads as TGTGCCAGCAGCCAAGAAGAGGGGATTAACTATGGCTACACCTTC.

This sequence joins TRBV3-1 and TRBJ2-6; no firm D call. Trimming removed 6 bases at V and 0 bases at J, with 9 bases between. The germline gives CDR1 LGHDT, CDR2 YNNKEL (reference sequence). This CDR3 is built from 15 residues. The CDR3 DNA reads TGTGCCAGCAGGCCTACAGCCTCTGGGGCCAACGTCCTGACTTTC. This sequence encodes CASRPTASGANVLTF.

This clonotype appeared many times. The chain carries TRBV28 and TRBJ2-7; TRBD1 or TRBD2 may be the D gene (6 bases each). Per germline, CDR1 MDHEN and CDR2 SYDVKM. CDR3 size: 15 residues. Trimming left V 9 bases short and J 3 bases short, with 21 bases between. CDR3 region: CASPLGPGAIYEQYF. CDR3 bases: TGTGCCAGTCCTTTGGGCCCGGGGGCGATCTACGAGCAGTACTTC.

This clonotype was picked up many times. The chain uses TRBV4-1 and TRBJ2-7, with TRBD1 identical over 7 bases. V dropped 0 bases and J dropped 2; count of bases not matched to a gene: 7. This CDR3 is 16 amino acids long. Germline-derived CDR1 and CDR2 are MGHRA and YSYEKL. CDR3 loop: CASSQDVQGVAYEQYF. The CDR3, as DNA: TGCGCCAGCAGCCAAGACGTCCAGGGGGTCGCCTACGAGCAGTACTTC.

This clonotype was observed many times. This chain uses TRBV5-6 with TRBJ2-1; D is possibly TRBD2 (5 bases). The CDR3 is 16 residues long. Trimming pared 0 bases from V and 7 bases from J, leaving 17 bases between. Germline lookup yields CDR1 SGHDT and CDR2 YYEEEE. The CDR3 reads CASSLELGKRSNEQFF. The CDR3 DNA is TGTGCCAGCAGCTTGGAACTAGGGAAGAGGAGTAATGAGCAGTTCTTC.

This clonotype showed up many times. The chain recombines TRBV7-9 with TRBJ2-3; D remains unclear. Trimming cost V 4 bases and J 2 bases, with 16 bases left between them. This CDR3 is 16 amino acids long. Germline V gene sequence: CDR1 SEHNR, CDR2 FQNEAQ (reference sequence). CDR3 residues: CASSYEWVGDTDTQYF. In DNA form, the CDR3 reads TGTGCCAGCAGCTACGAATGGGTGGGCGACACAGATACGCAGTATTTT.

This clonotype was recorded many times. The V gene is TRBV10-2, the J gene TRBJ2-7, with no clear D. CDR3 length: 14 residues. CDR1 and CDR2 (germline): WSHSY, SAAADI. The ends were cut back, 6 bases at V and 3 bases at J, with 15 bases in the middle. CDR3 sequence: CASSRVPNFYEQYF. As DNA, the CDR3 is TGCGCCAGCAGCCGGGTCCCCAACTTCTACGAGCAGTACTTC.

This clonotype is categorized as medium-sized. The chain links TRBV7-8 to TRBJ2-1; weak D call: TRBD2 (6 bases). The CDR3 runs to 13 residues. From germline, CDR1 is SGHVS and CDR2 FQNEAQ. V lost 4 bases and J lost 7, with 11 bases in between. The CDR3 region has the DNA TGTGCCAGCAGCTCCGGGAGCCGGAATGAGCAGTTCTTC. It is translated as CASSSGSRNEQFF.

This clonotype was seen at least ten times. The V gene is TRBV5-1, the J gene TRBJ2-7, with TRBD1 matching 8 bases. From germline, CDR1 is SGHRS and CDR2 YFSETQ. The CDR3 is 14 residues long. V shed 0 bases and J 3 bases; nucleotides not matched to a gene: 2. This chain's CDR3 is CASSLATGGYEQYF. The CDR3 coding sequence is TGCGCCAGCAGCTTGGCTACAGGGGGCTACGAGCAGTACTTC.

This clonotype was recorded at least ten times. V usage is TRBV28 and J usage is TRBJ2-7; 12 nucleotides line up with TRBD2. J lost 5 bases, V lost 3 bases, and 5 bases had no gene match. The germline CDR1 and CDR2 sequences are MDHEN and SYDVKM. The CDR3 sequence is 15 residues long. CDR3 residues: CASSLLAGGFHEQYF. In DNA, the CDR3 is TGTGCCAGCAGTTTGCTAGCGGGAGGGTTCCACGAGCAGTACTTC. Combining the CDR3 with reference TRBV28 and TRBJ2-7 gives the whole variable domain DVKVTQSSRYLVKRTGEKVFLECVQDMDHENMFWYRQDPGLGLRLIYFSYDVKMKEKGDIPEGYSVSREKKERFSLILESASTNQTSMYLCASSLLAGGFHEQYFGPGTRLTVT.

This clonotype occurred a few times. This chain joins TRBV4-1 and TRBJ1-6, with 8 bases aligning to TRBD1. In germline, CDR1 is MGHRA, CDR2 YSYEKL. V dropped 3 bases and J dropped 3; count of bases not matched to a gene: 13. This CDR3 contains 19 residues. The CDR3 coding sequence is TGCGCCAGCAGCCACGAAAAAGACAGGGGTCCAATCTATAATTCACCCCTCCACTTT. This gives the protein CASSHEKDRGPIYNSPLHF.

This clonotype was observed at least ten times. The rearrangement uses TRBV5-6 and TRBJ2-7, with 12 bases that match TRBD2. The CDR3 covers 14 residues. Germline CDR1 reads SGHDT; CDR2 reads YYEEEE. V dropped 6 bases and J dropped 3; count of bases not matched to a gene: 4. Here the CDR3 reads CASTTSGSIYEQYF. CDR3 sequence (DNA): TGTGCCAGCACGACTAGCGGGAGTATCTACGAGCAGTACTTC.

The table lists this clonotype with many counts. The V call is TRBV15, the J call TRBJ2-4; D might be TRBD2 (5 bases). Trimming removed 5 bases from V and 2 bases from J, with 10 bases in between. CDR1 and CDR2 from the germline V gene are LNHNV and YYDKDF (reference sequence). This CDR3 region has 14 residues. CDR3 sequence: CATSGRETKNIQYF. The CDR3 nucleotides read TGTGCCACCAGCGGTAGGGAGACCAAAAACATTCAGTACTTC. Variable domain in full (rest from reference TRBV15 and TRBJ2-4): DAMVIQNPRYQVTQFGKPVTLSCSQTLNHNVMYWYQQKSSQAPKLLFHYYDKDFNNEADTPDNFQSRRPNTSFCFLDIRSPGLGDTAMYLCATSGRETKNIQYFGAGTRLSVL.

The sample holds many counts of this clonotype. This chain connects TRBV5-1 to TRBJ2-2, with TRBD2 as a possible D gene (6 bases). Deletions cut 0 bases from V and 9 bases from J, with 15 bases between. The CDR3 totals 15 residues. Germline CDR1 SGHRS, CDR2 YFSETQ. Here the CDR3 reads CASSLDSGPFRELFF. The CDR3 nucleotides are TGCGCCAGCAGCTTGGATAGCGGCCCTTTCCGGGAGCTGTTTTTT.